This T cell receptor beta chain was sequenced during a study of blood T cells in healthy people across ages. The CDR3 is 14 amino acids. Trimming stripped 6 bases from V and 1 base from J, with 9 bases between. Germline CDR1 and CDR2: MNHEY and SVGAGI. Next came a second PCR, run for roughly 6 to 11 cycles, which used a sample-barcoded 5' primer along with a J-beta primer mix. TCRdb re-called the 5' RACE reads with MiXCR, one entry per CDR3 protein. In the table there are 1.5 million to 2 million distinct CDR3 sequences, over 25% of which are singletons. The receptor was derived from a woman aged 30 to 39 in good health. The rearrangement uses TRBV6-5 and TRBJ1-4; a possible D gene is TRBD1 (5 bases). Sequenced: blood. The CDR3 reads CASRRDGTNEKLFF. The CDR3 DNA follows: TGTGCCAGCAGAAGGGACGGAACTAATGAAAAACTGTTTTTT.